What follows is one T cell receptor (beta chain) and its context. Antigen unknown. This sample also contains other DNA sequences that code for the same CDR3. Assay used: immunoSEQ multiplex PCR; TCRdb lists only in-frame clones, some missing. The sample holds about 90,000 clones, approximately 84% seen once. Collection occurred without any documented infections or immune events in donors. The source of the sample is a study of identifying expanded T cells in peripheral blood. General study points: Roughly 1.2 clones differed between technical replicates, versus approximately 17 and 20 over time. Roughly two-week clone count variance significantly increased as total template count grew.

The CDR3 runs 12 residues. CDR1 and CDR2 from the germline V gene are SQVTM and ANQGSEA. The germline V and J ends were trimmed by 5 bases and 2 bases, with 7 bases remaining between them. The TCR comes from a person between 18 and 69 years old in good health. The chain links TRBV29-1 to TRBJ1-3; D may be TRBD1 (6 bases). Input material: blood. CDR3 in amino acids: CSVSGAGNTIYF. For the CDR3, the DNA is TGCAGCGTTTCAGGGGCTGGAAACACCATATATTTT.